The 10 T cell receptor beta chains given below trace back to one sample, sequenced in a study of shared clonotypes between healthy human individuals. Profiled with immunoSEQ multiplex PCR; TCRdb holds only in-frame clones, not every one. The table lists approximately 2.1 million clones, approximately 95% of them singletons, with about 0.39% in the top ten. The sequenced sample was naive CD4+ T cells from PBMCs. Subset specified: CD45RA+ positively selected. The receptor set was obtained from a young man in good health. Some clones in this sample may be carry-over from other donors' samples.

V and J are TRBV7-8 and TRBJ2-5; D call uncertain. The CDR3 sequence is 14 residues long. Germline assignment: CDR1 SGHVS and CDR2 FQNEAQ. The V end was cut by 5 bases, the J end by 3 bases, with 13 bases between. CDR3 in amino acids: CASSPVGYEETQYF. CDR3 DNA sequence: TGTGCCAGCAGCCCAGTGGGGTATGAAGAGACCCAGTACTTC.

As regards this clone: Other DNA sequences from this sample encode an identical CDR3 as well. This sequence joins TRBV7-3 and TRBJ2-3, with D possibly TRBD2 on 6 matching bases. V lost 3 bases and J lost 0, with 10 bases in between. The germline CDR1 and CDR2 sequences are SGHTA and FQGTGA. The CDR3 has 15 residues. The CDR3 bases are TGTGCCAGCAGCTTTAGCGGTACTAGCACAGATACGCAGTATTTT. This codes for CASSFSGTSTDTQYF. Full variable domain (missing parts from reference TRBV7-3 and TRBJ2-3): GAGVSQTPSNKVTEKGKYVELRCDPISGHTALYWYRQSLGQGPEFLIYFQGTGAADDSGLPNDRFFAVRPEGSVSTLKIQRTERGDSAVYLCASSFSGTSTDTQYFGPGTRLTVL.

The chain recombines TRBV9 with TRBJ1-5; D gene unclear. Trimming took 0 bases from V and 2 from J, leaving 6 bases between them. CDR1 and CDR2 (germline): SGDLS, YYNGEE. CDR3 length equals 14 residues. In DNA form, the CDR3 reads TGTGCCAGCAGCGTAGACGTTGGCAATCAGCCCCAGCATTTT. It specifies CASSVDVGNQPQHF.

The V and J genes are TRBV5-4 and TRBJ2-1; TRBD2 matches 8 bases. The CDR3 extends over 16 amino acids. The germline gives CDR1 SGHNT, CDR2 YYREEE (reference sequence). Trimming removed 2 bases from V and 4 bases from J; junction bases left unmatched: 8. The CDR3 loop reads CASSFGGSSGYNEQFF. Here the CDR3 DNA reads TGTGCCAGCAGCTTTGGAGGGTCTAGCGGGTACAATGAGCAGTTCTTC.

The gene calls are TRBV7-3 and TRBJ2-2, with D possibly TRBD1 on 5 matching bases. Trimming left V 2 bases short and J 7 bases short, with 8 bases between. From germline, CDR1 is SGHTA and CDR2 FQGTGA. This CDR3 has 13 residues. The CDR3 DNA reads TGTGCCAGCAGCTTAGCAGGGATCGGGGAGCTGTTTTTT. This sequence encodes CASSLAGIGELFF.

The CDR3 here is CASSLGIAGNTIYF. CDR3 in DNA: TGCGCCAGCAGCTTGGGGATAGCCGGAAACACCATATATTTT. This chain connects TRBV5-1 to TRBJ1-3; D is unresolved. Germline V gives CDR1 SGHRS, CDR2 YFSETQ. Trimming stripped 0 bases from V and 4 bases from J, with 8 bases between. The CDR3 has 14 residues. Supplemented by reference TRBV5-1 and TRBJ1-3, the full variable domain reads KAGVTQTPRYLIKTRGQQVTLSCSPISGHRSVSWYQQTPGQGLQFLFEYFSETQRNKGNFPGRFSGRQFSNSRSEMNVSTLELGDSALYLCASSLGIAGNTIYFGEGSWLTVV.

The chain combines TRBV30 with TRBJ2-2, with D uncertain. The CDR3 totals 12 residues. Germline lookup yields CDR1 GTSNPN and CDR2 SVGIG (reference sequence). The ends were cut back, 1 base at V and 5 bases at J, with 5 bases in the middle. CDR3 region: CAWSEGTGELFF. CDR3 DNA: TGTGCCTGGAGTGAAGGAACCGGGGAGCTGTTTTTT.

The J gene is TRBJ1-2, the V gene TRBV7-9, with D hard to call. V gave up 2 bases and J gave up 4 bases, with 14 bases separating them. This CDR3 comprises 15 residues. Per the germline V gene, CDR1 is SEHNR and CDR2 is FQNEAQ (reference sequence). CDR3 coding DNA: TGTGCCAGCAGCTTACAAAGCCTAGGTACCTATGGCTACACCTTC. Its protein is CASSLQSLGTYGYTF.

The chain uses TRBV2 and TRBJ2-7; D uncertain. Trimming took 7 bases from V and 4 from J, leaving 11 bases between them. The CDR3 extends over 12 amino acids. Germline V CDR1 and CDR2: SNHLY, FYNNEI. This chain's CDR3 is CASKGNPYEQYF. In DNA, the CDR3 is TGTGCCAGCAAAGGGAATCCGTACGAGCAGTACTTC.

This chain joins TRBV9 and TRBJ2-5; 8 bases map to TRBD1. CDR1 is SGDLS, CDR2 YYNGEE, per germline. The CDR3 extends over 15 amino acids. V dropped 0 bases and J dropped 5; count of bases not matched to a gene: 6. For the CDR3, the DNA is TGTGCCAGCAGCGTAGTTGGACAGGGAAAGGAGACCCAGTACTTC. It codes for CASSVVGQGKETQYF.